One and the same sample provided the 24 T cell receptor beta chains below, sequenced in a study of cytomegalovirus exposure and HLA in healthy donors. Profiling relied on immunoSEQ multiplex PCR, and the TCRdb table lists in-frame clones only, not all of them. The table includes 100,000 to 150,000 clones, roughly 95% detected once. Sequenced material: PBMCs. These receptors all come from a man aged 18-30 years in good health and CMV-seronegative.

The chain couples TRBV2 to TRBJ1-5; 9 bases agree with TRBD1. The CDR3 has 14 residues. V shed 7 bases and J 7 bases; nucleotides not matched to a gene: 8. Germline V gene sequence: CDR1 SNHLY, CDR2 FYNNEI. The DNA for the CDR3 is TGTGCCAGCACTAAGGGACAGGGAAGGCAGCCCCAGCATTTT. It encodes CASTKGQGRQPQHF.

As to this clone: This specimen includes other DNA sequences encoding the same CDR3. The chain carries TRBV4-3 and TRBJ2-2; 9 positions match TRBD1. V dropped 4 bases and J dropped 5; count of bases not matched to a gene: 8. Germline V lookup: CDR1 LGHNA, CDR2 YSLEER. CDR3 length: 16 amino acids. In nucleotides, the CDR3 is TGCGCCAGCAGCCTTGCACAGGGGGCTTGGACCGGGGAGCTGTTTTTT. It translates to CASSLAQGAWTGELFF.

The J gene is TRBJ2-7, the V gene TRBV28; 7 bases are a match to TRBD2. The CDR3 loop spans 15 amino acids. CDR1 is MDHEN, CDR2 SYDVKM, per germline. After removal of 8 bases from V and 0 bases from J, the junction contained 10 bases not matched to a gene. This CDR3 reads CASSAGDTPSYEQYF. CDR3 DNA sequence: TGTGCCAGCTCGGCGGGAGATACTCCCTCCTACGAGCAGTACTTC. Looking up the rest from reference TRBV28 and TRBJ2-7 gives the full variable domain: DVKVTQSSRYLVKRTGEKVFLECVQDMDHENMFWYRQDPGLGLRLIYFSYDVKMKEKGDIPEGYSVSREKKERFSLILESASTNQTSMYLCASSAGDTPSYEQYFGPGTRLTVT.

The chain has TRBV29-1 and TRBJ2-5; 7 bases fit TRBD1. After removal of 6 bases from V and 2 bases from J, the junction contained 6 bases not matched to a gene. The V gene's germline CDR1 is SQVTM and CDR2 ANQGSEA. The CDR3 extends over 13 amino acids. The CDR3 nucleotides are TGCAGCGTAGACCGGGACAGACAAGAGACCCAGTACTTC. Translating it yields CSVDRDRQETQYF.

The rearrangement uses TRBV30 and TRBJ2-1; D is unclear. The CDR3 totals 11 residues. The V end lost 0 bases, the J end lost 7 bases, and 4 bases lay between the germline ends. Germline loops: CDR1 GTSNPN, CDR2 SVGIG (reference sequence). The CDR3 spells CAWSVSNEQFF. The CDR3 nucleotides read TGTGCCTGGAGTGTCAGTAATGAGCAGTTCTTC.

This clone was picked up many times. Other DNA sequences in the same sample also yield this CDR3. The V call is TRBV14, the J call TRBJ2-3; the match to TRBD1 covers 8 bases. J gave up 4 bases and V 1 base, and 7 bases lay outside the gene matches. CDR1 is SGHDN, CDR2 FVKESK, per germline. The CDR3 length is 16 residues. The CDR3 protein is CASSQGDRGGADTQYF. The CDR3 region has the DNA TGTGCCAGCAGCCAAGGAGACAGGGGAGGAGCAGATACGCAGTATTTT.

The chain is built from TRBV4-2 and TRBJ1-2; tentatively, D is TRBD1 (6 bases). The CDR3 has 13 amino acids. The V end lost 4 bases, the J end lost 8 bases, and 14 bases lay between the germline ends. Germline CDR1 is LGHNA and CDR2 is YNFKEQ. The CDR3 loop is CASSPGHLDGYTF. In DNA form, the CDR3 reads TGTGCCAGCAGCCCGGGACATCTGGACGGCTACACCTTC.

The V and J genes are TRBV30 and TRBJ1-2, with D unclear. V was pared by 0 bases and J by 4 bases, with 6 bases between. CDR1 GTSNPN and CDR2 SVGIG come from the germline V gene (reference sequence). This CDR3 region has 12 residues. The CDR3 is CAWSVQIYGYTF. The CDR3 DNA reads as TGTGCCTGGAGTGTACAGATCTATGGCTACACCTTC.

This clone was found a few times. The chain is built from TRBV12-1 and TRBJ1-5. TRBV12-1 is shown as a pseudogene. This CDR3 has 11 amino acids. CDR3 protein: CASGGGQPQHF. Here the CDR3 DNA reads TGTGCCAGCGGGGGGGGGCAGCCCCAGCATTTT.

Written as DNA, the CDR3 is TGTGCCAGCAGCTTAGTTGACAGGGAGAATGAGCAGTTCTTC. It is translated as CASSLVDRENEQFF. This chain connects TRBV11-2 to TRBJ2-1; the match to TRBD1 covers 7 bases. The V gene's germline CDR1 is SGHAT and CDR2 FQNNGV. CDR3 size: 14 residues. J lost 7 bases, V lost 1 base, and 4 bases had no gene match.

To note about this clone: An end of the junction differs from the germline gene, which may be a read error. V gene TRBV9 combines with J gene TRBJ2-7; 7 bases map to TRBD2. The germline gives CDR1 SGDLS, CDR2 YYNGEE. There are 15 residues in the CDR3. CDR3 in DNA: TGCCTCCCCTTTTCTTCTAGCGGTCTCTCCTACGAGCAGTACTTC. This encodes CLPFSSSGLSYEQYF.

The chain joins TRBV27 to TRBJ2-7; 11 bases map to TRBD2. CDR3 length: 15 amino acids. Losses at the gene ends were 2 bases for V and 7 bases for J; bases not matched to a gene: 7. Germline CDR1 is MNHEY and CDR2 is SMNVEV (reference sequence). CDR3 protein: CASSLGLAGGWEQYF. For the CDR3, the DNA is TGTGCCAGCAGTTTAGGTCTAGCGGGAGGATGGGAGCAGTACTTC.

This chain uses TRBV29-1 with TRBJ2-7; tentative D call: TRBD2 (6 bases). V was clipped by 5 bases and J by 7 bases, with 18 bases between them. This CDR3 is 13 amino acids long. Looked up from germline, CDR1 is SQVTM and CDR2 is ANQGSEA. The CDR3 DNA sequence: TGCAGCGTTCAAACTAGCCCGGGTATAGAGCAGTACTTC. Translation: CSVQTSPGIEQYF.

This rearrangement joins TRBV4-3 to TRBJ2-5; 9 nucleotides align to TRBD2. The CDR3 contains 18 residues. With 0 bases clipped from V and 2 bases from J, the junction kept 10 bases outside the gene matches. Germline assignment: CDR1 LGHNA and CDR2 YSLEER. The CDR3 spells CASSQEAGGLGQQETQYF. In nucleotides, the CDR3 is TGCGCCAGCAGCCAAGAAGCGGGGGGCCTGGGACAACAAGAGACCCAGTACTTC.

The V and J genes are TRBV28 and TRBJ2-7, with 10 bases identical to TRBD1. After removal of 5 bases from V and 5 bases from J, the junction contained 9 bases not matched to a gene. The germline CDR1 and CDR2 sequences are MDHEN and SYDVKM. The CDR3 runs to 15 residues. The CDR3 spells CASSGPGQGLNEQYF. The DNA of the CDR3 is TGTGCCAGCAGTGGACCGGGACAGGGGCTCAACGAGCAGTACTTC.

This rearrangement joins TRBV19 to TRBJ1-5; D gene unclear. The CDR3 runs 13 residues. Germline V gene data show CDR1 as LNHDA and CDR2 as SQIVND (reference sequence). Trimming pared 7 bases from V and 7 bases from J, leaving 14 bases between. For the CDR3, the DNA is TGTGCCAGTATTAGGTCCGACGGGCAGCCCCAGCATTTT. It is translated as CASIRSDGQPQHF. Together with reference TRBV19 and TRBJ1-5, the CDR3 gives the full variable domain: DGGITQSPKYLFRKEGQNVTLSCEQNLNHDAMYWYRQDPGQGLRLIYYSQIVNDFQKGDIAEGYSVSREKKESFPLTVTSAQKNPTAFYLCASIRSDGQPQHFGDGTRLSIL.

V and J are TRBV7-2 and TRBJ2-3, with 13 bases matching TRBD2. CDR3 length: 15 amino acids. Germline lookup yields CDR1 SGHTA and CDR2 FQGNSA. Trimming took 5 bases from V and 6 from J; bases not matched to a gene: 5. CDR3 sequence: CASSPMGLAGDTQYF. CDR3 bases: TGTGCCAGCAGCCCAATGGGACTAGCGGGGGATACGCAGTATTTT.

V is TRBV4-1 and J is TRBJ2-7, with a weak D call TRBD1 (6 bases). Between the trimmed V and J ends, which lost 1 base and 2 bases, there was a span of 9 bases. The CDR3 is 14 amino acids. Per germline, CDR1 MGHRA and CDR2 YSYEKL. The CDR3 DNA follows: TGCGCCAGCAGCCAAGTAGGACAGACCTACGAGCAGTACTTC. Amino acid sequence: CASSQVGQTYEQYF.

The genes are TRBV5-1 and TRBJ1-1; D possibly corresponds to TRBD1 (6 bases). The CDR3 has 16 residues. V lost 0 bases and J lost 4, with 16 bases in between. In germline, CDR1 is SGHRS, CDR2 YFSETQ. The CDR3 coding sequence is TGCGCCAGCAGCTTGGGTTGGGCGGGGGCGAGCACTGAAGCTTTCTTT. Protein sequence: CASSLGWAGASTEAFF.

This rearrangement joins TRBV6-6 to TRBJ1-5, with D unclear. CDR1 MNHNY and CDR2 SVGAGI come from the germline V gene (reference sequence). This CDR3 contains 15 residues. V lost 5 bases, J lost 2 bases, and 13 bases lay in between. The CDR3: CASSTYDKGNQPQHF. The CDR3 nucleotides read TGTGCCAGCAGTACATACGACAAGGGCAATCAGCCCCAGCATTTT.

The chain couples TRBV30 to TRBJ2-5; D unclear. CDR1 and CDR2 from the germline V gene are GTSNPN and SVGIG (reference sequence). V lost 3 bases and J 2 bases, leaving 7 bases between the germline ends. This CDR3 is built from 12 residues. The CDR3 reads CAWRALQETQYF. CDR3 bases: TGTGCCTGGAGGGCCCTTCAAGAGACCCAGTACTTC.

CDR3 region: CAWSVRGTGGNEQFF. CDR3 nucleotides: TGTGCCTGGAGTGTACGGGGGACAGGGGGTAATGAGCAGTTCTTC. V gene TRBV30 combines with J gene TRBJ2-1, with 11 nucleotides matching TRBD1. The CDR3 consists of 15 residues. Germline V gene data show CDR1 as GTSNPN and CDR2 as SVGIG (reference sequence). V shed 0 bases and J 7 bases; nucleotides not matched to a gene: 5.

The CDR3 DNA sequence: TGTGCCAGCACCTCCAGATCGGGTACGCAGTATTTT. Protein sequence: CASTSRSGTQYF. The chain links TRBV6-5 to TRBJ2-3; no clear D gene. Germline CDR1 reads MNHEY; CDR2 reads SVGAGI. The V end was cut by 7 bases, the J end by 8 bases, with 13 bases between. The CDR3 length is 12 residues.

This chain links TRBV9 with TRBJ1-3; TRBD1 might be the D (5 bases). V was cut by 3 bases and J by 6 bases, with 16 bases left in between. This CDR3 is 15 amino acids long. The germline V gene has CDR1 SGDLS and CDR2 YYNGEE. As DNA, the CDR3 is TGTGCCAGCAGCGCCGGGCCAGGGCAGTTAAACACCATATATTTT. Amino acid sequence: CASSAGPGQLNTIYF.